This T cell receptor (gamma chain) was recorded in a study of gamma delta lymphoproliferative disorders and STAT genes. About the study: Tgammadelta LGLL patients sequenced included symptomatic and indolent cases. At least 50 ng of genomic DNA went into each LymphoTrack Dx TCRG Assay library. Study-level points and caveats: Nearly all major patient gamma and delta clonotypes were public. Low-frequency NGS calls may be less specific; leukemic clone sharing needs confirmation.

With V trimmed by 0 bases and J by 8 bases, 3 bases remained unmatched. CDR1 and CDR2 (germline): VTNTFY, YDVSTARD (reference sequence). There are 13 residues in the CDR3. PBMCs from patients and controls supplied the genomic DNA for sequencing. TCRdb redid the clone calls on the multiplex PCR reads with CATT. The table lists around 1,200 gamma-chain clones, less than 10% of them singletons. Relative to its sample, this clone is large. The antigen is not known. A much larger clone lies a single base off, so this may be a read error. The sample has other DNA sequences that encode this CDR3 too. The receptor was derived from a human donor with gamma-delta T-cell large granular lymphocyte leukemia. The rearrangement links TRGV3 to TRGJP2. Material: blood. CDR3 residues: CATWDRPDWIKTF. The CDR3, as DNA: TGTGCCACCTGGGACAGGCCAGATTGGATCAAGACGTTT.